One sample yielded the 17 T cell receptor beta chains listed below, sequenced in a study of T-cell reconstitution after alpha-beta-depleted transplantation in children. Preparation of the TCRbeta library used unique molecular identifiers. MiXCR was run by TCRdb on the PCR reads, yielding one entry per CDR3 protein. The top ten clones hold about 2% of a sample with some 600,000 distinct CDR3 sequences, 10% to 15% of them seen once. The specimen was PBMCs, mostly from graft donor cells, collected 360 days after TCRalphabeta/CD19-depleted stem cell transplant. These receptor sequences come from a male patient younger than 18 who had a stem cell transplant for acute myeloid leukemia, so the T cells may come from the graft donor.

This clonotype appeared a single time. This rearrangement joins TRBV6-2 or TRBV6-3 to TRBJ2-1, with 10 nucleotides matching TRBD2. V gave up 2 bases and J gave up 8 bases; unmatched junction bases: 18. Per the germline V gene, CDR1 is MNHEY and CDR2 is SVGEGT. The CDR3 spans 19 residues. CDR3 sequence: CASSYERLAGTTHTDEQFF. The DNA of the CDR3 is TGTGCCAGCAGTTACGAACGACTAGCGGGTACCACCCACACGGATGAGCAGTTCTTC.

The chain carries TRBV18 and TRBJ2-2; no reliable D call. Trimming stripped 6 bases from V and 0 bases from J, with 5 bases between. Germline V gives CDR1 KGHSH, CDR2 LQKENI. This CDR3 is built from 13 residues. The DNA of the CDR3 is TGTGCCAGCTCCGGAACGAACACCGGGGAGCTGTTTTTT. Its protein product is CASSGTNTGELFF.

The V call is TRBV7-2, the J call TRBJ2-7; 9 nucleotides match TRBD2. CDR1 and CDR2 from the germline V gene are SGHTA and FQGNSA. J was trimmed by 2 bases and V by 0 bases; bases with no gene match: 8. This CDR3 is built from 17 residues. CDR3 bases: TGTGCCAGCAGCTTAGCTACTAGCGGGCTTCAGACCTACGAGCAGTACTTC. It is translated as CASSLATSGLQTYEQYF.

The gene calls are TRBV12-3 or TRBV12-4 and TRBJ2-7; TRBD2 aligns across 13 bases. V was clipped by 7 bases and J by 5 bases; unmatched bases: 8. The CDR3 has 15 residues. This chain's CDR3 is CASTELAGGPHEQYF. CDR3 DNA sequence: TGTGCCAGCACCGAACTAGCGGGAGGGCCCCACGAGCAGTACTTC.

The J gene is TRBJ2-3, the V gene TRBV7-9; TRBD1 is a possible D gene (6 bases). V lost 2 bases and J 4 bases, leaving 13 bases between the germline ends. CDR1 and CDR2 from the germline V gene are SEHNR and FQNEAQ (reference sequence). The CDR3 totals 15 residues. CDR3 region: CASSLPQGYADTQYF. The CDR3 DNA is TGTGCCAGCAGCTTACCGCAGGGGTACGCAGATACGCAGTATTTT. Complete variable domain (other parts from reference TRBV7-9 and TRBJ2-3): DTGVSQNPRHKITKRGQNVTFRCDPISEHNRLYWYRQTLGQGPEFLTYFQNEAQLEKSRLLSDRFSAERPKGSFSTLEIQRTEQGDSAMYLCASSLPQGYADTQYFGPGTRLTVL.

The table lists this clonotype with many counts. The rearrangement joins TRBV7-9 to TRBJ2-3, with D perhaps matching TRBD2 (6 bases). Germline CDR1 is SEHNR and CDR2 is FQNEAQ (reference sequence). This CDR3 has 16 amino acids. The germline V and J ends were trimmed by 5 bases and 9 bases, with 24 bases remaining between them. The CDR3 DNA sequence: TGTGCCAGCAGCCCCGGGGACTTCCCCCAAGCGTGGACGCAGTATTTT. It translates to CASSPGDFPQAWTQYF.

A single count supports this clonotype. V and J are TRBV6-2 or TRBV6-3 and TRBJ1-5; 9 bases match TRBD1. This CDR3 spans 17 amino acids. V shed 4 bases, J shed 15 bases, and the junction held 22 bases outside the gene matches. Per the germline V gene, CDR1 is MNHEY and CDR2 is SVGEGT. The CDR3 loop reads CASSSLQLGTGYGVGHF. The CDR3 coding sequence is TGTGCCAGCAGTTCCCTTCAACTCGGGACAGGGTATGGTGTTGGGCATTTT.

As regards this clonotype: This may be a read error: a much more frequent sequence differs by one nucleotide. This sequence joins TRBV10-3 and TRBJ2-7, with D perhaps TRBD1 (5 bases). Trimming pared 10 bases from V and 1 base from J, leaving 14 bases between. This CDR3 has 13 residues. Per the germline V gene, CDR1 is ENHRY and CDR2 is SYGVKD. The CDR3 bases are TGTGCCACCTCCAGGGCTCCTTCCTACGAGCAGTACTTC. It translates to CATSRAPSYEQYF.

The chain employs TRBV7-2 and TRBJ2-1; 14 bases fit TRBD2. This CDR3 has 16 residues. Germline V gives CDR1 SGHTA, CDR2 FQGNSA. The V segment lost 2 bases and the J segment 6 bases; nucleotides outside the gene matches: 3. The CDR3 spells CASSLTGTSGSNEQFF. The CDR3 DNA is TGTGCCAGCAGCTTAACGGGGACTAGCGGGAGCAATGAGCAGTTCTTC.

The chain links TRBV5-5 to TRBJ2-2; possibly TRBD1 for D (5 bases). Trimming took off 4 bases at V and 5 bases at J, with 15 bases between the two ends. The length of the CDR3 is 15 residues. Per the germline V gene, CDR1 is SGHKS and CDR2 is YYEKEE (reference sequence). This CDR3 reads CASSHFLGVTGELFF. CDR3 coding DNA: TGTGCCAGCAGCCACTTTCTAGGGGTGACCGGGGAGCTGTTTTTT. The whole variable domain, remainder taken from reference TRBV5-5 and TRBJ2-2, is DAGVTQSPTHLIKTRGQQVTLRCSPISGHKSVSWYQQVLGQGPQFIFQYYEKEERGRGNFPDRFSARQFPNYSSELNVNALLLGDSALYLCASSHFLGVTGELFFGEGSRLTVL.

The J gene is TRBJ2-5, the V gene TRBV20-1; D remains unclear. This CDR3 spans 11 amino acids. From germline, CDR1 is DFQATT and CDR2 SNEGSKA (reference sequence). Trimming took off 3 bases at V and 2 bases at J, with 4 bases between the two ends. The CDR3 DNA reads TGCAGTGCTAGTATGCAAGAGACCCAGTACTTC. Its protein product is CSASMQETQYF.

Many counts were recorded for this clonotype. The rearrangement uses TRBV11-2 and TRBJ2-1, with 12 bases aligning to TRBD2. The V gene end was trimmed by 0 bases and the J gene end by 10 bases; junction bases not matched to a gene: 7. The CDR3 has 16 residues. Germline CDR1 is SGHAT and CDR2 is FQNNGV. This CDR3 is CASSLDLAGGVREQFF. The CDR3, as DNA: TGTGCCAGCAGCTTAGATCTAGCGGGAGGGGTAAGGGAGCAGTTCTTC.

This clonotype was seen many times. The rearrangement links TRBV28 to TRBJ2-5; D gene ambiguous. This CDR3 has 14 amino acids. Per the germline V gene, CDR1 is MDHEN and CDR2 is SYDVKM. V lost 2 bases, J lost 0 bases, and 7 bases lay in between. The CDR3 DNA reads TGTGCCAGCAGTTTAGTAGGGAACCAAGAGACCCAGTACTTC. It codes for CASSLVGNQETQYF.

The rearrangement uses TRBV4-3 and TRBJ2-3; D is possibly TRBD1 (5 bases). Germline CDR1 LGHNA, CDR2 YSLEER. V lost 2 bases to trimming and J lost 0 bases, with 18 bases between them. This CDR3 has 18 amino acids. This chain's CDR3 is CASSQLLQGGVSTDTQYF. CDR3 sequence (DNA): TGCGCCAGCAGCCAACTCCTTCAGGGCGGAGTAAGCACAGATACGCAGTATTTT.

The V and J genes are TRBV7-9 and TRBJ2-1; 12 bases fit TRBD2. J gave up 9 bases and V 5 bases, and 5 bases lay outside the gene matches. Germline assignment: CDR1 SEHNR and CDR2 FQNEAQ (reference sequence). The CDR3 is made up of 14 amino acids. This CDR3 reads CASSPRTSGTEQFF. CDR3 coding DNA: TGTGCCAGCAGCCCCCGGACTAGCGGGACTGAGCAGTTCTTC.

This clonotype has a handful of counts. This rearrangement joins TRBV29-1 to TRBJ2-2, with D perhaps matching TRBD2 (6 bases). The germline V gene encodes CDR1 SQVTM and CDR2 ANQGSEA. V lost 7 bases to trimming and J lost 1 base, with 13 bases between them. The CDR3 is 14 amino acids. The CDR3 region has the DNA TGCAGCGGGACGGGAGAGGGGAACACCGGGGAGCTGTTTTTT. Amino acids: CSGTGEGNTGELFF.

This chain connects TRBV25-1 to TRBJ2-7; D is unclear. Germline V CDR1 and CDR2: MGHDK, SYGVNS. Trimming removed 3 bases from V and 6 bases from J, with 18 bases in between. This CDR3 is 15 amino acids long. The CDR3 reads CASSESWNHGSEQYF. CDR3 DNA sequence: TGTGCCAGCAGTGAGAGTTGGAATCACGGCAGCGAGCAGTACTTC.